This TCR beta chain was identified in a study of beta chain features in type 1 diabetes. cDNA synthesis used the whole RNA isolate, giving expressed TCRB sequences. Only in-frame clones appear in the TCRdb table, and some are missing; sequencing was by immunoSEQ multiplex PCR. Here the sample spans hundreds of thousands of clones, 15% to 17% being singletons. This clone was seen a few times. Its antigen is still unknown. Findings of the study overall: Among patients, naive, central memory and Treg TCRB repertoires appeared more similar than among healthy donors. PCR might preferentially amplify shorter templates, equally in patients and controls.

The germline gives CDR1 MDHEN, CDR2 SYDVKM. The CDR3 totals 13 residues. V was cut by 5 bases and J by 4 bases, with 11 bases left in between. The material sequenced was naive CD4+ T cells from blood. The rearrangement links TRBV28 to TRBJ1-2; tentative D call: TRBD1 (5 bases). The sequence was collected from a man aged 18 to 30 in good health. The CDR3 bases are TGTGCCAGCAGTCAGGGACCACCCTATGGCTACACCTTC. Amino acids: CASSQGPPYGYTF.